These T cell receptor beta chains were read from a single sample in a study of blood T cells in healthy people across ages. TCRdb ran MiXCR on the 5' RACE reads and lists one entry per CDR3 protein. Found here are 1.2 million to 1.5 million distinct CDR3 sequences, 59% of them singletons; the top ten hold over 5.5%. The specimen sequenced was blood. The receptors were gathered from a man between 18 and 35 years old in good health. The CDR3 runs from the conserved cysteine through the conserved F or W. D genes are given only for firm matches. Some rows have no size entry. The others give once, few or many, or a class for an expanded clone.

d_gene	len	v_gene	j_gene	abundance	CDR3nt	CDR3aa
NA	12	TRBV2	TRBJ2-7	once	TGTGCCAGCCGTCTCGCTACCTACGAGCAGTACTTC	CASRLATYEQYF
NA	11	TRBV5-1	TRBJ1-1	NA	TGCGCCAGCAGCTTTTCGGGAGAAGCTTTCTTT	CASSFSGEAFF
NA	15	TRBV4-2	TRBJ1-1	NA	TGTGCCAGCAGCCCCACTCCCGGAAGGAACACTGAAGCTTTCTTT	CASSPTPGRNTEAFF
NA	14	TRBV20-1	TRBJ2-1	few	TGCAGTGCTAGCCCGCTAGCGAAATACAATGAGCAGTTCTTC	CSASPLAKYNEQFF
NA	15	TRBV6-1	TRBJ1-4	once	TGTGCCAGCAGTGTTGGAACAGGTGGAAATGAAAAACTGTTTTTT	CASSVGTGGNEKLFF
TRBD2	18	TRBV19	TRBJ2-7	NA	TGTGCCAGTAGTTTCGGGACTAGCGGGAGTCGGGGCCCCTACGAGCAGTACTTC	CASSFGTSGSRGPYEQYF
TRBD2	16	TRBV12-3/TRBV12-4	TRBJ2-1	NA	TGTGCCAGCAGCCCGCCCAGCGGGGGGGCTAGAGTTGAGCAGTTCTTC	CASSPPSGGARVEQFF
TRBD2	16	TRBV4-1	TRBJ2-7	NA	TGCGCCAGCAGCCAAGCCAGCGGGGGACGTGCATACGAGCAGTACTTC	CASSQASGGRAYEQYF
NA	13	TRBV9	TRBJ1-3	NA	TGTGCCAGCAGCGTAGAGGGGGTAGGCACAATATATTTT	CASSVEGVGTIYF
TRBD1	14	TRBV28	TRBJ1-1	NA	TGTGCCAGCAGTCCCTCCGGGACAGACACTGAAGCTTTCTTT	CASSPSGTDTEAFF
TRBD1	13	TRBV20-1	TRBJ1-1	once	TGCAGTGCTCATGGGACAGGGCCCACTGAAGCTTTCTTT	CSAHGTGPTEAFF
TRBD2	14	TRBV4-2	TRBJ2-5	NA	TGTGCCAGCAGCCAAAACGGGAGGCAAGAGACCCAGTACTTC	CASSQNGRQETQYF
TRBD1	13	TRBV2	TRBJ1-2	NA	TGTGCCATCAACAGGGGGCGCGCCTATGGCTACACCTTC	CAINRGRAYGYTF
TRBD2	16	TRBV20-1	TRBJ2-3	few	TGCAGTGCTAGAGATCTCTGGGGGAGGGTACCAGATACGCAGTATTTT	CSARDLWGRVPDTQYF
NA	14	TRBV7-9	TRBJ1-4	few	TGTGCCAGCAGCCCGCGACAGAGCGGTGAAAAACTGTTTTTT	CASSPRQSGEKLFF
NA	14	TRBV20-1	TRBJ2-1	NA	TGCAGTGCTAAAGACAGGGAGGTATACAATGAGCAGTTCTTC	CSAKDREVYNEQFF
NA	11	TRBV2	TRBJ2-1	NA	TGTGCCAGCATGAGGGGATTTGAGCAGTTCTTC	CASMRGFEQFF
NA	12	TRBV5-1	TRBJ1-2	NA	TGCGCCAGCAGCTTGTCCGGCGCCTTACACACCTTC	CASSLSGALHTF
NA	17	TRBV4-1	TRBJ2-3	NA	TGCGCCAGCAGCCAAGCCCCGCAGCGGAGGCCGGCAGATACGCAGTATTTT	CASSQAPQRRPADTQYF
NA	14	TRBV28	TRBJ1-2	NA	TGTGCCAGCGGGAAAGGGGTGGCTAACTATGGCTACACCTTC	CASGKGVANYGYTF
NA	16	TRBV2	TRBJ2-1	NA	TGTGCCAGCACCAGAACAGGGCAAGCTCCCTACAATGAGCAGTTCTTC	CASTRTGQAPYNEQFF
NA	16	TRBV11-2	TRBJ2-3	NA	TGTGCCAGCAGCCAAGGCACAGGGGGGGTTACAGATACGCAGTATTTT	CASSQGTGGVTDTQYF
NA	12	TRBV20-1	TRBJ2-3	NA	TGCAGTGCCCAGGGATTCGCAGATACGCAGTATTTT	CSAQGFADTQYF
TRBD1	15	TRBV27	TRBJ2-1	NA	TGTGCCAGCAGTTCGGACAGGGTGCAGTCCGATGAGCAGTTCTTC	CASSSDRVQSDEQFF
TRBD2	15	TRBV10-2	TRBJ2-1	NA	TGCGCCAGCAGTGATCAGCGGGAGGGCCGGAATGAGCAGTTCTTC	CASSDQREGRNEQFF
NA	12	TRBV7-9	TRBJ2-1	NA	TGTGCCAGCAGCCCCAATTTAGAGACCCAGTTCTTC	CASSPNLETQFF
NA	14	TRBV5-1	TRBJ1-1	NA	TGCGCCAGCAGCCCCTGGGGGGTGAACACTGAAGCTTTCTTT	CASSPWGVNTEAFF
NA	15	TRBV20-1	TRBJ2-3	once	TGCAGTGCTAGCCGTAGCGCCCGGGCCGAAGATACGCAGTATTTT	CSASRSARAEDTQYF
NA	15	TRBV7-9	TRBJ2-5	NA	TGTGCCAGCAGCTTGCTACCACCGGGGCAAGAGACCCAGTACTTC	CASSLLPPGQETQYF
TRBD2	13	TRBV15	TRBJ2-5	few	TGTGCCAATAGCGGGGGCTTCCGAGAGACCCAGTACTTC	CANSGGFRETQYF
NA	16	TRBV21-1	TRBJ2-5	few	TGTGCCAGCAGAAAAAGCTGGGACTACTCAAGGGAGACCCAGTACTTC	CASRKSWDYSRETQYF
NA	12	TRBV7-9	TRBJ2-1	NA	TGTGCCGCCCGGGCAGGTCCCCATGAGCAGTTCTTC	CAARAGPHEQFF
TRBD1	15	TRBV2	TRBJ2-7	NA	TGTGCCAGCACGGCAGGGGGCCGATTCCGCTACGAGCAGTACTTC	CASTAGGRFRYEQYF
NA	15	TRBV29-1	TRBJ2-1	NA	TGCAGCGGACTAGAGGGGACCAGCTCCTACAATGAGCAGTTCTTC	CSGLEGTSSYNEQFF
TRBD2	15	TRBV20-1	TRBJ2-5	NA	TGCAGTGCTAGAGGGACTAGCCAAGCCCAAGAGACCCAGTACTTC	CSARGTSQAQETQYF
TRBD2	13	TRBV6-5	TRBJ2-5	NA	TGTGCCAGCCGGGACTACTTGGAAGAGACCCAGTACTTC	CASRDYLEETQYF
NA	16	TRBV6-6	TRBJ2-7	NA	TGTGCCAGCAGTTACTCGTTAGGGAGATTAGGCTACGAGCAGTACTTC	CASSYSLGRLGYEQYF
NA	12	TRBV20-1	TRBJ2-3	NA	TGCAGGGCTAGACCCGTTGCAGGCACGCAGTATTTT	CRARPVAGTQYF
TRBD1	18	TRBV6-5	TRBJ2-7	few	TGTGCCAGCAGTTACTCGGGGAGAGGGGACAGGGTACAATACGAGCAGTACTTC	CASSYSGRGDRVQYEQYF
NA	15	TRBV7-7	TRBJ2-1	NA	TGTGCCAGCAGCTTAGGGGGACAGCGGGGTAATGAGCAGTTCTTC	CASSLGGQRGNEQFF
NA	13	TRBV6-2/TRBV6-3	TRBJ2-3	NA	TGTGCCAGCAGGATTCGGGAGACAGATACGCAGTATTTT	CASRIRETDTQYF
NA	18	TRBV7-2	TRBJ2-2	NA	TGTGCCAGCTGCTCTTTAGCAGCCAATGCCCTGAACACCGGGGAGCTGTTTTTT	CASCSLAANALNTGELFF
TRBD2	14	TRBV10-2	TRBJ2-7	few	TGCGCCAGCGGTGCCGCGGGAGCTCCCTACGAGCAGTACTTC	CASGAAGAPYEQYF
TRBD2	17	TRBV15	TRBJ2-5	NA	TGTGCCACCAGCAGTCGACTAGCGGGAGATGCCTACAATGAGCAGTACTTC	CATSSRLAGDAYNEQYF
NA	15	TRBV6-5	TRBJ1-1	once	TGTGCCAGCAGTTACTCGAGTTCAGTTATCCCTGAAGCTTTCTTT	CASSYSSSVIPEAFF
NA	14	TRBV15	TRBJ2-7	NA	TGTGCCACCAGCAGAGGAGGAATTCGGTACGAGCAGTACTTC	CATSRGGIRYEQYF
NA	17	TRBV6-2/TRBV6-3	TRBJ2-1	NA	TGTGCCAGCAGTTACTCAACGGTCAGCCTCTCCTACAATGAGCAGTTCTTC	CASSYSTVSLSYNEQFF